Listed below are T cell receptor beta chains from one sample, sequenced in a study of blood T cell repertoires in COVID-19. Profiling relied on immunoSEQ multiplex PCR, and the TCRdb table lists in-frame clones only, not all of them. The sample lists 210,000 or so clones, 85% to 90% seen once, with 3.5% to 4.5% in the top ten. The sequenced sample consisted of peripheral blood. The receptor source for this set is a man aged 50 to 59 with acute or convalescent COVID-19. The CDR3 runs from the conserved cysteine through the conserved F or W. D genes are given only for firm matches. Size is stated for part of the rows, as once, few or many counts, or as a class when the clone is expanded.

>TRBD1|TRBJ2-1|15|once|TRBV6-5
CASRTTGTDKNEQFF
TGTGCCAGCAGAACTACCGGGACAGATAAGAATGAGCAGTTCTTC
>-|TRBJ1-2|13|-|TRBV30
CAWRPSTDYGYTF
TGTGCCTGGAGGCCTTCGACAGACTATGGCTACACCTTC
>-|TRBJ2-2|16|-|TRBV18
CASSPPLRSGTGELFF
TGTGCCAGCTCACCTCCGTTGCGTTCGGGGACCGGGGAGCTGTTTTTT
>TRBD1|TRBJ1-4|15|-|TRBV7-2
CASSLSGTGVEKLFF
TGTGCCAGCAGCTTATCAGGGACAGGGGTTGAAAAACTGTTTTTT
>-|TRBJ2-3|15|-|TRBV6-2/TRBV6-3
CASSYGDGDTDTQYF
TGTGCCAGCAGTTACGGAGACGGAGACACAGATACGCAGTATTTT
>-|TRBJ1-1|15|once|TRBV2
CASKKEDIHNTEAFF
TGTGCCAGCAAAAAGGAGGATATCCATAACACTGAAGCTTTCTTT
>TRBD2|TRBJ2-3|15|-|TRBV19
CASSLSGGDTDTQYF
TGTGCCAGTAGCCTGTCGGGGGGGGACACAGATACGCAGTATTTT
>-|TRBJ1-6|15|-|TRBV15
CATSRDQAFNSPLHF
TGTGCCACCAGCAGAGATCAGGCTTTTAATTCACCCCTCCACTTT
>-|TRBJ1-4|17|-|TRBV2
CASSPSLPGDPSTKLFF
TGTGCCAGCAGTCCCTCCTTACCAGGGGACCCATCGACCAAACTGTTTTTT
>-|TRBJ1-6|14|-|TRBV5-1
CASSLTGNNSPLHF
TGCGCCAGCAGCTTGACAGGCAATAATTCACCCCTCCACTTT
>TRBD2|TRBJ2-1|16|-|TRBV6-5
CASSSLPSGSYNEQFF
TGTGCCAGCAGTTCGCTTCCTAGCGGCTCCTACAATGAGCAGTTCTTC
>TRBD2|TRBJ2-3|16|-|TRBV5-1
CASSAWTSGETDTQYF
TGCGCCAGCAGCGCGTGGACTAGCGGGGAAACAGATACGCAGTATTTT
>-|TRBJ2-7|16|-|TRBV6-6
CASSYADRTTIYEQYF
TGTGCCAGCAGTTACGCCGACAGAACAACCATCTACGAGCAGTACTTC
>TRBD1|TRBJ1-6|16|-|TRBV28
CASSQGQGARNSPLHF
TGTGCCAGCAGTCAAGGACAGGGGGCGAGAAATTCACCCCTCCACTTT
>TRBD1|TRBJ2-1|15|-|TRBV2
CASTRLGQGSNEQFF
TGTGCCAGCACCAGGTTGGGACAGGGGTCCAATGAGCAGTTCTTC
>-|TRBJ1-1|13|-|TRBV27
CASTTALNTEAFF
TGTGCCAGCACCACAGCTTTGAACACTGAAGCTTTCTTT
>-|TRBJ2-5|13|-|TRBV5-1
CASSFQQRETQYF
TGCGCCAGCAGCTTCCAACAGCGGGAGACCCAGTACTTC